The 32 T cell receptor beta chains listed next were all sequenced from one sample in a study of human T cells and chemical hapten exposure. This sample's time point: patch test 1, 2 weeks after DPC sensitization. Described treatment: therapeutic diphenylcyclopropenone sensitization with weekly scalp DPC. Each CDR3 protein is one row after TCRdb ran MiXCR on the RACE reads. This table has just over 80,000 distinct CDR3 sequences, about 10% appearing once. Sequenced here: whole blood, sampled in connection with sensitization to the hapten diphenylcyclopropenone (DPC). The receptor source for this set is a woman in her fifties or sixties with alopecia areata. Some clones in this sample may be carry-over from other donors' samples.

Only a few counts were recorded for this clonotype. This sequence joins TRBV18 and TRBJ2-1; a weak D match, TRBD2 (7 bases). Trimming shortened V by 5 bases and J by 12 bases, and 14 bases separated the two germline ends. Per the germline V gene, CDR1 is KGHSH and CDR2 is LQKENI. CDR3 length: 12 residues. The CDR3 is CASSSGGVMQFF. The CDR3 DNA sequence: TGTGCCAGCTCATCGGGGGGCGTGATGCAGTTCTTC. Filled out from reference TRBV18 and TRBJ2-1, the complete variable domain reads NAGVMQNPRHLVRRRGQEARLRCSPMKGHSHVYWYRQLPEEGLKFMVYLQKENIIDESGMPKERFSAEFPKEGPSILRIQQVVRGDSAAYFCASSSGGVMQFFGPGTRLTVL.

This clonotype was seen a handful of times. V and J are TRBV27 and TRBJ2-7; D call uncertain. Germline V gives CDR1 MNHEY, CDR2 SMNVEV (reference sequence). Trimming stripped 6 bases from V and 2 bases from J, with 11 bases between. The CDR3 totals 13 residues. As DNA, the CDR3 is TGTGCCAGCAGCAAACAGAGGACCTACGAGCAGTACTTC. Translation: CASSKQRTYEQYF.

At least ten counts were recorded for this clonotype. V gene TRBV7-8 combines with J gene TRBJ2-1; 12 positions match TRBD2. The CDR3 runs 19 residues. The J segment lost 7 bases and the V segment lost 2 bases, leaving 15 bases of the junction unmatched. CDR1 and CDR2 (germline): SGHVS, FQNEAQ. The CDR3 nucleotides are TGTGCCAGCAGCTTATCGTTCTCGACTAGCGGGGGTCCGAAGAATGAGCAGTTCTTC. This encodes CASSLSFSTSGGPKNEQFF. Full variable domain (outside the CDR3, taken from reference TRBV7-8 and TRBJ2-1): GAGVSQSPRYKVAKRGQDVALRCDPISGHVSLFWYQQALGQGPEFLTYFQNEAQLDKSGLPSDRFFAERPEGSVSTLKIQRTQQEDSAVYLCASSLSFSTSGGPKNEQFFGPGTRLTVL.

This clonotype was picked up many times. The rearrangement joins TRBV9 to TRBJ2-1; D unclear. This CDR3 is 15 amino acids long. Germline CDR1 reads SGDLS; CDR2 reads YYNGEE. Trimming pared 4 bases from V and 4 bases from J, leaving 15 bases between. CDR3 sequence reads: CASSSRPAAYNEQFF. The CDR3 DNA reads as TGTGCCAGCAGCTCCCGTCCGGCCGCTTACAATGAGCAGTTCTTC.

A few counts support this clonotype. The chain employs TRBV6-5 and TRBJ2-7; the match to TRBD2 covers 10 bases. After removal of 5 bases from V and 2 bases from J, the junction contained 6 bases not matched to a gene. Germline loops: CDR1 MNHEY, CDR2 SVGAGI. The CDR3 has 15 residues. CDR3 in DNA: TGTGCCAGCAGTATAGCGGGAGGAACCACCTACGAGCAGTACTTC. As protein: CASSIAGGTTYEQYF.

In this sample, this clonotype turned up many times. The V call is TRBV25-1, the J call TRBJ2-3; 9 bases are shared with TRBD2. The CDR3 is 19 amino acids. Trimming took 3 bases from V and 1 from J; bases not matched to a gene: 14. CDR1 and CDR2 from the germline V gene are MGHDK and SYGVNS. CDR3 sequence reads: CASSDLGSGGPSGTDTQYF. The CDR3 nucleotides are TGTGCCAGCAGTGACCTGGGGAGCGGGGGGCCATCGGGCACAGATACGCAGTATTTT.

The rearrangement links TRBV29-1 to TRBJ1-1, with 10 bases lining up with TRBD1. The germline V gene has CDR1 SQVTM and CDR2 ANQGSEA. There are 16 residues in the CDR3. The junction had 11 bases not matched to a gene; V was cut back by 7 bases and J by 0 bases. The CDR3 coding sequence is TGCAGCGCCACCCCGGGGACAGGGGTTGTGAACACTGAAGCTTTCTTT. It yields the protein CSATPGTGVVNTEAFF.

The DNA for the CDR3 is TGTGCCAGCAGTTTATCAGGGAGGCGTACCGGGGAGCTGTTTTTT. Translated, it gives CASSLSGRRTGELFF. This rearrangement joins TRBV12-3 or TRBV12-4 to TRBJ2-2; D possibly corresponds to TRBD2 (6 bases). Trimming shortened V by 2 bases and J by 5 bases, and 12 bases separated the two germline ends. The length of the CDR3 is 15 residues.

This clonotype was seen a few times. The CDR3 DNA reads as TGTGCCAGCTCACCACGACAGGGTCCCTATGGCTACACCTTC. It specifies CASSPRQGPYGYTF. The chain has TRBV18 and TRBJ1-2; TRBD1 agrees at 7 bases. The CDR3 length is 14 residues. Germline assignment: CDR1 KGHSH and CDR2 LQKENI. V gave up 1 base and J gave up 4 bases; unmatched junction bases: 3.

This clonotype was seen many times. The chain recombines TRBV11-2 with TRBJ2-1, with D hard to call. Trimming removed 0 bases at V and 4 bases at J, with 4 bases between. This CDR3 is 13 amino acids long. CDR1 SGHAT and CDR2 FQNNGV come from the germline V gene. In nucleotides, the CDR3 is TGTGCCAGCAGCTTAGAAGGTTACAATGAGCAGTTCTTC. This translates into CASSLEGYNEQFF.

There are many counts of this clonotype. The J gene is TRBJ2-1, the V gene TRBV5-1; possible D gene TRBD2, 5 bases. The V gene lost 9 bases and the J gene lost 2 bases, with 18 bases spanning the gap. Germline V gives CDR1 SGHRS, CDR2 YFSETQ. The CDR3 covers 15 residues. The CDR3, as DNA: TGCGCCACGGGGTTGGGATGGATGGCCTACAATGAGCAGTTCTTC. Its protein is CATGLGWMAYNEQFF.

This clonotype was seen only a few times. The chain employs TRBV11-1 and TRBJ2-7; TRBD1 matches 7 bases. This CDR3 has 14 residues. Germline V gene data show CDR1 as SGHAT and CDR2 as FQDESV (reference sequence). With 5 bases clipped from V and 6 bases from J, the junction kept 10 bases outside the gene matches. In nucleotides, the CDR3 is TGTGCCAGCAGCGGGGACAGCGGACCTTCCGAGCAGTACTTC. Its translation is CASSGDSGPSEQYF. Full variable domain (outside the CDR3, taken from reference TRBV11-1 and TRBJ2-7): EAEVAQSPRYKITEKSQAVAFWCDPISGHATLYWYRQILGQGPELLVQFQDESVVDDSQLPKDRFSAERLKGVDSTLKIQPAELGDSAMYLCASSGDSGPSEQYFGPGTRLTVT.

There are many counts of this clonotype. J is TRBJ2-7 and V is TRBV29-1; 10 nucleotides match TRBD1. Unmatched junction bases numbered 14, after V lost 5 bases and J lost 7 bases. The germline V gene encodes CDR1 SQVTM and CDR2 ANQGSEA. This CDR3 contains 15 residues. CDR3 coding DNA: TGCAGCGTTTCCAGAGCCGGGACAGGGGCGGGGGAGCAGTACTTC. Translated, it gives CSVSRAGTGAGEQYF.

This clonotype occurred a few times. This chain links TRBV5-5 with TRBJ1-5; possibly TRBD1 for D (5 bases). The V end lost 1 base, the J end lost 6 bases, and 14 bases lay between the germline ends. The CDR3 has 15 residues. CDR1 is SGHKS, CDR2 YYEKEE, per germline (reference sequence). CDR3: CASSLFVDGGQPQHF. The CDR3 coding sequence is TGTGCCAGCAGCTTGTTTGTAGACGGGGGTCAGCCCCAGCATTTT. Supplemented by reference TRBV5-5 and TRBJ1-5, the full variable domain reads DAGVTQSPTHLIKTRGQQVTLRCSPISGHKSVSWYQQVLGQGPQFIFQYYEKEERGRGNFPDRFSARQFPNYSSELNVNALLLGDSALYLCASSLFVDGGQPQHFGDGTRLSIL.

The chain combines TRBV7-2 with TRBJ2-1; D may be TRBD1 (6 bases). Germline V gene data show CDR1 as SGHTA and CDR2 as FQGNSA. The CDR3 runs to 11 residues. The V end was cut by 8 bases, the J end by 9 bases, with 11 bases between. The CDR3 bases are TGTGCCAGCCACAGGGTCGGTGAGCAGTTCTTC. It encodes CASHRVGEQFF.

This rearrangement joins TRBV6-1 to TRBJ1-2; D uncertain. With 0 bases removed from V and 0 bases from J, the gap between germline ends came to 14 bases. Germline CDR1 is MNHNS and CDR2 is SASEGT. This CDR3 is 17 amino acids long. CDR3 region: CASSEAFAGRTNYGYTF. The CDR3 nucleotides are TGTGCCAGCAGTGAAGCGTTCGCGGGCAGAACTAACTATGGCTACACCTTC.

Remarks on this clonotype: This may arise from a read error, as a much more abundant clone is one base away. The J gene is TRBJ2-7, the V gene TRBV18; 8 bases align to TRBD2. J gave up 3 bases and V 6 bases, and 7 bases lay outside the gene matches. The CDR3 loop spans 14 amino acids. Germline V gene sequence: CDR1 KGHSH, CDR2 LQKENI. In DNA, the CDR3 is TGTGCCAGCTCTCCCAACGGGAGGGACTACGAGCAGTACTTC. The encoded protein is CASSPNGRDYEQYF.

The rearrangement uses TRBV6-1 and TRBJ1-5; D not resolved. The CDR3 runs to 15 residues. Trimming shortened V by 7 bases and J by 0 bases, and 13 bases separated the two germline ends. The germline gives CDR1 MNHNS, CDR2 SASEGT. This CDR3 is CASIRENYSNQPQHF. CDR3 nucleotides: TGTGCCAGCATCCGTGAGAACTATAGCAATCAGCCCCAGCATTTT.

This clonotype was counted at least ten times. The rearrangement links TRBV29-1 to TRBJ2-1, with 9 bases aligning to TRBD2. Per the germline V gene, CDR1 is SQVTM and CDR2 is ANQGSEA. CDR3 size: 16 residues. The J segment lost 0 bases and the V segment lost 6 bases, leaving 9 bases of the junction unmatched. The CDR3 nucleotides read TGCAGCGTCCGAGGCGGCGGGAGGGCCTCCTACAATGAGCAGTTCTTC. The encoded protein is CSVRGGGRASYNEQFF.

The V gene is TRBV6-5, the J gene TRBJ2-1; 9 nucleotides align to TRBD2. The CDR3 spans 17 residues. Germline trimming cut 2 bases from V and 0 bases from J; bases unmatched to any gene: 5. The germline CDR1 and CDR2 sequences are MNHEY and SVGAGI. The CDR3 loop is CASSYALSGSSYNEQFF. The CDR3, as DNA: TGTGCCAGCAGTTACGCCCTTAGCGGGAGCTCCTACAATGAGCAGTTCTTC.

This clonotype has a handful of counts. The V call is TRBV12-3 or TRBV12-4, the J call TRBJ2-1, with TRBD1 matching 11 bases. V lost 6 bases to trimming and J lost 5 bases; unmatched junction nucleotides: 9. This CDR3 has 16 amino acids. In DNA, the CDR3 is TGTGCCAGCAGCCTTGGACAGGGGGCGAGGAACAATGAGCAGTTCTTC. This codes for CASSLGQGARNNEQFF.

The rearrangement uses TRBV28 and TRBJ2-5; 9 bases line up with TRBD1. The CDR3 is 15 amino acids. The J segment lost 1 base and the V segment lost 5 bases, leaving 5 bases of the junction unmatched. Germline-derived CDR1 and CDR2 are MDHEN and SYDVKM. The CDR3 region has the DNA TGTGCCAGCAGTCCTAACAGGGGGCCCCAAGAGACCCAGTACTTC. Protein sequence: CASSPNRGPQETQYF.

A few counts support this clonotype. The chain joins TRBV28 to TRBJ2-4; D tentatively reads TRBD1 or TRBD2 (6 bases each). V was shortened by 8 bases and J by 7 bases, with 18 bases between the two germline ends. Germline lookup yields CDR1 MDHEN and CDR2 SYDVKM. CDR3 length: 14 amino acids. CDR3 sequence (DNA): TGTGCCAGCGGAGGAGGGAACAGGGCCAACATTCAGTACTTC. This gives the protein CASGGGNRANIQYF.

J is TRBJ1-5 and V is TRBV19, with a weak D call TRBD1 (5 bases). The CDR3 length is 16 residues. The germline V gene has CDR1 LNHDA and CDR2 SQIVND (reference sequence). Between the trimmed V and J ends, which lost 0 bases and 2 bases, there was a span of 11 bases. CDR3 protein: CASSIEGQGGNQPQHF. The DNA for the CDR3 is TGTGCCAGTAGTATAGAGGGGCAGGGAGGCAATCAGCCCCAGCATTTT.

This rearrangement joins TRBV18 to TRBJ2-7, with 10 nucleotides matching TRBD2. The CDR3 extends over 16 amino acids. The germline V gene has CDR1 KGHSH and CDR2 LQKENI. J gave up 4 bases and V 3 bases, and 9 bases lay outside the gene matches. The CDR3 nucleotides read TGTGCCAGCTCACCCCTAGCGGGAGCTTTATCTTACGAGCAGTACTTC. Its protein product is CASSPLAGALSYEQYF.

The chain combines TRBV20-1 with TRBJ2-1, with a possible D match to TRBD2 (5 bases). The germline V gene encodes CDR1 DFQATT and CDR2 SNEGSKA (reference sequence). This CDR3 region has 13 residues. The CDR3 loop reads CVLPGMVPLEQFF. The CDR3 region has the DNA TGCGTTCTACCGGGGATGGTGCCCTTAGAGCAGTTCTTC.

The chain uses TRBV9 and TRBJ2-1; TRBD2 agrees at 7 bases. This CDR3 comprises 15 residues. CDR1 is SGDLS, CDR2 YYNGEE, per germline. With 0 bases clipped from V and 5 bases from J, the junction kept 5 bases outside the gene matches. This CDR3 reads CASSVAGTTHNEQFF. The CDR3 region has the DNA TGTGCCAGCAGCGTAGCCGGGACTACACACAATGAGCAGTTCTTC. Filled out from reference TRBV9 and TRBJ2-1, the complete variable domain reads DSGVTQTPKHLITATGQRVTLRCSPRSGDLSVYWYQQSLDQGLQFLIQYYNGEERAKGNILERFSAQQFPDLHSELNLSSLELGDSALYFCASSVAGTTHNEQFFGPGTRLTVL.

This clonotype was seen ten or more times. The V gene is TRBV29-1, the J gene TRBJ2-1; 10 bases line up with TRBD1. V lost 4 bases and J lost 5; bases outside the gene matches: 5. Looked up from germline, CDR1 is SQVTM and CDR2 is ANQGSEA. The CDR3 sequence is 14 residues long. CDR3 loop: CSVGDRGWNNEQFF. The CDR3 DNA reads TGCAGCGTTGGGGACAGGGGTTGGAACAATGAGCAGTTCTTC.

The sample holds one count of this clonotype. V is TRBV12-3 or TRBV12-4 and J is TRBJ1-6; 7 nucleotides line up with TRBD1. The CDR3 totals 15 residues. V was clipped by 6 bases and J by 5 bases; unmatched bases: 7. CDR3 loop: CASREPGGNNSPLHF. The CDR3 nucleotides read TGTGCCAGCAGGGAACCAGGGGGAAATAATTCACCCCTCCACTTT.

This clonotype occurred once. In DNA form, the CDR3 reads TGCAGTGCCCGGCGGGGGCGATCTGAGCAGTTCTTC. Protein: CSARRGRSEQFF. J is TRBJ2-1 and V is TRBV20-1; the D gene is possibly TRBD2 (7 bases). Trimming took 6 bases from V and 9 from J, leaving 15 bases between them. Germline CDR1 and CDR2: DFQATT and SNEGSKA (reference sequence). CDR3 length equals 12 residues.

This clonotype came up many times. The gene calls are TRBV2 and TRBJ2-7; 10 bases are a match to TRBD1. The V gene end was trimmed by 7 bases and the J gene end by 0 bases; junction bases not matched to a gene: 3. This CDR3 spans 14 amino acids. From germline, CDR1 is SNHLY and CDR2 FYNNEI. CDR3 sequence reads: CASTRTGGSYEQYF. For the CDR3, the DNA is TGTGCCAGCACCCGGACAGGGGGCTCCTACGAGCAGTACTTC.

This clonotype turned up a few times. The chain has TRBV2 and TRBJ2-1; D is unresolved. Germline values: CDR1 SNHLY, CDR2 FYNNEI. There are 12 residues in the CDR3. Trimming removed 3 bases from V and 5 bases from J, with 5 bases in between. The CDR3 loop is CASSEVHNEQFF. For the CDR3, the DNA is TGTGCCAGCAGTGAGGTGCACAATGAGCAGTTCTTC. Drawing the rest from reference TRBV2 and TRBJ2-1, the complete variable domain is EPEVTQTPSHQVTQMGQEVILRCVPISNHLYFYWYRQILGQKVEFLVSFYNNEISEKSEIFDDQFSVERPDGSNFTLKIRSTKLEDSAMYFCASSEVHNEQFFGPGTRLTVL.